The clone carrying this T cell receptor beta chain was observed many times. Antigen unknown. Libraries were prepared by immunoSEQ multiplex PCR; TCRdb keeps only in-frame clonotypes and omits some of them. The repertoire holds some 3,000 clones, 15% to 20% seen once, with around 22% in the top ten. This sample's treatment: randomized to nivolumab then ipilimumab (arm A) or the reverse (arm B). The CDR3 is 17 amino acids. Trimming cost V 0 bases and J 6 bases, with 20 bases left between them. Germline CDR1 MNHGY, CDR2 SAAAGT. The entry originates in a study of sequential checkpoint blockade in melanoma. Looking at the study overall: Around 21 patients had matched tumor biopsies before treatment and at week 13 after nivolumab or ipilimumab alone. General study points: Response in arm A was associated with pretreatment TIL clonality.

This sample comprised tumor tissue (inferred from file names), obtained from a patient given nivolumab and ipilimumab in sequence. The TCR sequence derives from a human donor with melanoma. The V gene is TRBV6-8, the J gene TRBJ2-5; D might be TRBD2 (7 bases). The chain's CDR3 is CASSYSGASGNKQTQYF. For the CDR3, the DNA is TGTGCCAGCAGTTACTCGGGGGCTAGCGGTAACAAACAGACCCAGTACTTC.